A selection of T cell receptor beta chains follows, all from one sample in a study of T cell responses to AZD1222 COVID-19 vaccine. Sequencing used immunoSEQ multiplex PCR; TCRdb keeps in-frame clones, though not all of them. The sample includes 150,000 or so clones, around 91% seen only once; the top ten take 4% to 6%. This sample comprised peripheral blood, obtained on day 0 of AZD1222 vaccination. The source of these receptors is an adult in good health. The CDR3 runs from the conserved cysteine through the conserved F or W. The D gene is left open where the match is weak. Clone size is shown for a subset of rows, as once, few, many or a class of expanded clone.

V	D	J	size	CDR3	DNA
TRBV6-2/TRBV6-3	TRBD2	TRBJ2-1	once	CASSTRSSGSAYNEQFF	TGTGCCAGCAGTACCCGGTCTAGCGGATCCGCATACAATGAGCAGTTCTTC
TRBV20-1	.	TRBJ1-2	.	CSVSEIGYTF	TGCAGTGTCTCAGAGATTGGCTACACCTTC
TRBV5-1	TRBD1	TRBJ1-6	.	CASSLGRGAANSPLHF	TGCGCCAGCAGCTTGGGCAGGGGGGCAGCTAATTCACCCCTCCACTTT
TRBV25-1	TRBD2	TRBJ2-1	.	CASQRGSSYNEQFF	TGTGCCAGCCAGCGGGGGAGCTCCTACAATGAGCAGTTCTTC
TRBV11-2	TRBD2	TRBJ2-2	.	CASSFRTSATGELFF	TGTGCCAGCAGCTTTAGGACTAGCGCCACCGGGGAGCTGTTTTTT
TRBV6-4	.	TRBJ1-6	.	CASSVRTGNSPLHF	TGTGCCAGCAGTGTAAGAACCGGTAATTCACCCCTCCACTTT
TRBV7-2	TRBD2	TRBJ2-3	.	CASSTLGGRLGQTQYF	TGTGCCAGCAGCACCCTAGGCGGGAGGCTGGGGCAGACGCAGTATTTT
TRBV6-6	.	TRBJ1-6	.	CASGQSSYNSPLHF	TGTGCCAGCGGCCAAAGCTCCTATAATTCACCCCTCCACTTT
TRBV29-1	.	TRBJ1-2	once	CSVDEGFGYTF	TGCAGCGTTGATGAAGGATTTGGCTACACCTTC
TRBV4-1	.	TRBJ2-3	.	CASSQGVDTQYF	TGCGCCAGCAGCCAAGGAGTGGATACGCAGTATTTT
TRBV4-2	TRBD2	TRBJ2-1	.	CASSQGTSVNNEQFF	TGTGCCAGCAGCCAAGGGACTAGCGTAAACAATGAGCAGTTCTTC
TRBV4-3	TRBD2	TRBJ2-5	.	CASSQELRRASGEKETQYF	TGCGCCAGCAGCCAAGAGCTTAGAAGGGCCAGCGGGGAGAAAGAGACCCAGTACTTC
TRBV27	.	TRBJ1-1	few	CASWGYTEAFF	TGTGCCAGTTGGGGGTACACTGAAGCTTTCTTT
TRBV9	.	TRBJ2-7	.	CASSVSAGKTYEQYF	TGTGCCAGCAGCGTAAGTGCGGGAAAAACCTACGAGCAGTACTTC
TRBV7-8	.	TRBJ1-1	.	CASSFGQANTEAFF	TGTGCCAGCAGCTTCGGACAAGCGAACACTGAAGCTTTCTTT
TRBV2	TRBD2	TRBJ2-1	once	CASRATSGHYNDEQFF	TGTGCCAGCAGGGCGACTAGCGGGCATTACAATGATGAGCAGTTCTTC
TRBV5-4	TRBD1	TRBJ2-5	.	CASSREWTGDQETQYF	TGTGCCAGCAGCAGGGAGTGGACAGGGGACCAAGAGACCCAGTACTTC
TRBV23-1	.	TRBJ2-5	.	CASCCPDPQETQYF	TGCGCCAGCTGTTGCCCAGACCCACAAGAGACCCAGTACTTC
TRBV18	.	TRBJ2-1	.	CASSWPAGLGYNEQFF	TGTGCCAGCTCTTGGCCGGCAGGCCTGGGCTACAATGAGCAGTTCTTC
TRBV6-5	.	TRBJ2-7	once	CASSQGRPLGEQYF	TGTGCCAGCAGTCAGGGGAGGCCCTTAGGTGAGCAGTACTTC
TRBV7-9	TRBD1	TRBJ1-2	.	CASSDDRGEANYGYTF	TGTGCCAGCAGCGACGACAGGGGTGAAGCTAACTATGGCTACACCTTC
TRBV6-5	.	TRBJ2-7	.	CASSLRALSYEQYF	TGTGCCAGCTCCTTACGGGCACTCTCCTACGAGCAGTACTTC
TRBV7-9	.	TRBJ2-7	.	CASSSPSEGEQYF	TGTGCCAGCAGCTCACCCTCTGAGGGAGAGCAGTACTTC
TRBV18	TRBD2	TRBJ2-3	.	CASSPRSSGYGGNTQYF	TGTGCCAGCTCACCGCGGAGTAGCGGTTACGGGGGGAATACGCAGTATTTT
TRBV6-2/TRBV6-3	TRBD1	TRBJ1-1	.	CASSRPRDRAAEAFF	TGTGCCAGCAGTCGGCCCCGGGACAGGGCCGCTGAAGCTTTCTTT
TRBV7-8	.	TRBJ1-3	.	CASSLDRGNTIYF	TGTGCCAGCAGCTTAGACAGGGGAAACACCATATATTTT
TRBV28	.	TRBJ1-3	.	CASANGVVTGNTIYF	TGTGCCAGCGCCAACGGGGTTGTAACTGGAAACACCATATATTTT
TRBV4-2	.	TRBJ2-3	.	CASSQVSVTDTQYF	TGTGCCAGCAGCCAAGTTAGCGTTACAGATACGCAGTATTTT
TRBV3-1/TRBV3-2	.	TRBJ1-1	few	CASSQDRSSMNTEAFF	TGTGCCAGCAGCCAAGATAGATCAAGTATGAACACTGAAGCTTTCTTT
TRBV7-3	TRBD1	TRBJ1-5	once	CASSLGQGRPQHF	TGTGCCAGCAGCTTAGGACAGGGAAGGCCCCAGCATTTT
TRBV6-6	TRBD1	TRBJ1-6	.	CASSYGQGVGNSPLHF	TGTGCCAGCAGTTATGGGCAGGGGGTCGGGAATTCACCCCTCCACTTT
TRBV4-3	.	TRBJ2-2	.	CASSQSSNTGELFF	TGCGCCAGCAGCCAATCCTCAAACACCGGGGAGCTGTTTTTT
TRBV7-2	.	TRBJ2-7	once	CASSLVSSILNEQYF	TGTGCCAGCAGCTTAGTCTCTTCCATCCTGAACGAGCAGTACTTC
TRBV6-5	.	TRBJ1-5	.	CAISRYSNQPQHF	TGTGCCATAAGCCGGTATAGCAATCAGCCCCAGCATTTT
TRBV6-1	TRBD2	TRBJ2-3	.	CASSETSGVDTQYF	TGTGCCAGCAGTGAAACGAGCGGGGTGGATACGCAGTATTTT
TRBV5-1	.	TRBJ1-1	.	CATALGGVNTEAFF	TGCGCCACCGCCCTGGGGGGGGTGAACACTGAAGCTTTCTTT
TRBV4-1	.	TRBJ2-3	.	CASSQKQVRAASTDTQYF	TGCGCCAGCAGCCAAAAGCAGGTTCGGGCCGCTAGCACAGATACGCAGTATTTT